What follows are 4 T cell receptor beta chains derived from one specimen sequenced in a study of blood T cells in healthy people across ages. It was with a sample-barcoded 5' primer and a J-beta primer mix that a second PCR of roughly 6 to 12 cycles was run. One entry per CDR3 protein, called by TCRdb with MiXCR from the 5' RACE reads. The sample lists 600,000 or so distinct CDR3 sequences, about 30% occurring once. The sequenced material came from blood. These receptors came from a woman older than 75 in good health.

In its sample, this clonotype was seen a few times. The chain links TRBV18 to TRBJ1-6; D call uncertain. Germline CDR1 KGHSH, CDR2 LQKENI. Trimming removed 3 bases at V and 9 bases at J, with 12 bases between. The CDR3 runs to 14 residues. The CDR3 loop reads CASSPDGEGSPLHF. In DNA form, the CDR3 reads TGTGCCAGCTCACCTGACGGGGAGGGTTCACCCCTCCACTTT.

The chain couples TRBV7-9 to TRBJ1-2, with 7 positions matching TRBD1. Germline CDR1 SEHNR, CDR2 FQNEAQ (reference sequence). CDR3 size: 13 residues. V was pared by 5 bases and J by 8 bases, with 8 bases of the junction left unmatched. This CDR3 reads CASSLTDRFGYTF. The CDR3 DNA is TGTGCCAGCAGCCTCACGGACAGGTTCGGCTACACCTTC.

The genes are TRBV12-3 or TRBV12-4 and TRBJ1-2; no definite D call. Trimming cost V 4 bases and J 7 bases, with 10 bases left between them. The CDR3 is 12 residues long. CDR3 sequence (DNA): TGTGCCAGCAGTTCTAACACGGTTGGCTACACCTTC. It translates to CASSSNTVGYTF.

This clonotype was seen a handful of times. A much larger clone lies one base from this, so it may be a read error. The chain carries TRBV6-5 and TRBJ2-1; 7 bases fit TRBD2. The V gene end was trimmed by 5 bases and the J gene end by 1 base; junction bases not matched to a gene: 5. The CDR3 extends over 15 amino acids. Germline assignment: CDR1 MNHEY and CDR2 SVGAGI. The DNA of the CDR3 is TGTGCCAGCAGTGCACGAGCGGGGTCCTACAATGAGCAGTTCTTC. Residues: CASSARAGSYNEQFF.